This is a list of T cell receptor beta chains from one sample in a study of blood T cell repertoires in COVID-19. Libraries were prepared by immunoSEQ multiplex PCR; TCRdb keeps only in-frame clonotypes and omits some of them. The sample comprises approximately 300,000 clones, 70% to 90% of which are singletons, and approximately 6% rests with the top ten. The sample comprised PBMCs or T cells enriched from blood (not recorded which). The receptors shown here come from a woman in her twenties or thirties who had recovered from COVID-19. Each CDR3 is given with its conserved first and last residue. The D gene is left open where the match is weak. Rows may omit the clone size; those that give it use once, few, many or a size class.

v_gene	abundance	d_gene	j_gene	CDR3aa	CDR3nt
TRBV5-1	.	TRBD1	TRBJ1-2	CASSLHPGQGLSEGGYTF	TGCGCCAGCAGCCTACACCCGGGACAGGGCCTGAGTGAAGGAGGCTACACCTTC
TRBV9	few	TRBD1	TRBJ2-2	CASSAPQGHGGELFF	TGTGCCAGCAGCGCACCACAGGGGCATGGCGGGGAGCTGTTTTTT
TRBV5-4	few	.	TRBJ1-1	CASSPSRTASEAFF	TGTGCCAGCAGCCCATCCCGGACAGCGTCTGAAGCTTTCTTT
TRBV7-3	.	.	TRBJ1-5	CASSLTPGDNQPQHF	TGTGCCAGCAGCTTGACACCGGGGGACAATCAGCCCCAGCATTTT
TRBV7-8	.	TRBD1	TRBJ1-5	CASSSPAGTGGNQPQHF	TGTGCCAGCAGCTCCCCCGCCGGGACAGGGGGCAATCAGCCCCAGCATTTT
TRBV12-3/TRBV12-4	.	TRBD2	TRBJ2-1	CASSSTSGGEQFF	TGTGCCAGCAGTTCGACTAGCGGGGGCGAGCAGTTCTTC
TRBV18	.	.	TRBJ2-7	CASSPPSGSDEQYF	TGTGCCAGCTCACCACCGTCCGGGAGCGACGAGCAGTACTTC
TRBV5-1	.	TRBD1	TRBJ2-3	CASSFGTGGIDTQYF	TGCGCCAGCAGCTTCGGGACAGGGGGCATAGATACGCAGTATTTT
TRBV4-1	.	.	TRBJ1-5	CASSLGEGGLNQPQHF	TGCGCCAGCAGCCTCGGGGAGGGGGGCCTAAATCAGCCCCAGCATTTT
TRBV19	.	TRBD1	TRBJ2-3	CASRMTGRPSTDTQYF	TGTGCCAGTAGAATGACAGGGAGACCCTCCACAGATACGCAGTATTTT
TRBV4-1	few	.	TRBJ2-7	CASSQPAGVQYF	TGCGCCAGCAGCCAACCGGCAGGGGTGCAGTACTTC
TRBV18	few	.	TRBJ1-4	CASSPGPKLGANEKLFF	TGTGCCAGCTCACCTGGACCTAAACTCGGGGCTAATGAAAAACTGTTTTTT
TRBV5-1	.	.	TRBJ1-4	CASSPTPTTRGSEKLFF	TGCGCCAGCAGCCCGACCCCCACCACCAGGGGTAGCGAAAAACTGTTTTTT
TRBV6-5	.	.	TRBJ1-2	CASSYGGADYGYTF	TGTGCCAGCAGTTACGGGGGCGCTGACTATGGCTACACCTTC
TRBV10-3	.	TRBD1	TRBJ1-1	CAIGKTGESTEAFF	TGTGCCATCGGCAAAACAGGGGAATCCACTGAAGCTTTCTTT
TRBV29-1	once	TRBD1	TRBJ1-1	CSVETQGGTEAFF	TGCAGCGTTGAAACCCAGGGGGGCACTGAAGCTTTCTTT
TRBV10-1	.	TRBD1	TRBJ1-2	CASRTGGEWGYTF	TGCGCCAGCAGGACAGGGGGGGAGTGGGGCTACACCTTC
TRBV30	.	.	TRBJ1-2	CAWSVQPYGYTF	TGTGCCTGGAGTGTACAACCCTATGGCTACACCTTC
TRBV6-6	.	.	TRBJ1-2	CASSYSGRDYGYTF	TGTGCCAGCAGTTACTCAGGGCGGGACTATGGCTACACCTTC
TRBV3-1/TRBV3-2	many	.	TRBJ1-4	CASSPGTNEKLFF	TGTGCCAGCAGCCCAGGGACTAATGAAAAACTGTTTTTT
TRBV30	few	.	TRBJ1-1	CAWTSGIYRPEAFF	TGTGCCTGGACTAGTGGCATATATCGACCTGAAGCTTTCTTT
TRBV5-1	.	.	TRBJ1-3	CASSLAGVSSGNTIYF	TGCGCCAGCAGCTTGGCAGGGGTTAGCTCTGGAAACACCATATATTTT
TRBV29-1	.	TRBD1	TRBJ2-1	CSGSGTGVNEQFF	TGCAGCGGCAGCGGGACAGGGGTCAATGAGCAGTTCTTC
TRBV5-1	.	.	TRBJ1-2	CASSLGGGDGYTF	TGCGCCAGCAGCTTGGGGGGAGGAGATGGCTACACCTTC
TRBV2	.	.	TRBJ1-5	CASSREGLTNQPQHF	TGTGCCAGCAGTCGAGAGGGTCTTACAAATCAGCCCCAGCATTTT
TRBV27	.	.	TRBJ1-1	CASSLGRGTEAFF	TGTGCCAGCAGTTTAGGGAGGGGGACTGAAGCTTTCTTT
TRBV6-1	few	.	TRBJ1-5	CASSEISGVGNQPQHF	TGTGCCAGCAGTGAAATCTCGGGTGTGGGCAATCAGCCCCAGCATTTT
TRBV23-1	.	.	TRBJ1-2	CASSQFQGPPGYTF	TGCGCCAGCAGTCAGTTTCAGGGGCCGCCTGGCTACACCTTC
TRBV30	few	.	TRBJ1-1	CAWSPTTLVNTEAFF	TGTGCCTGGAGCCCTACCACCCTCGTGAACACTGAAGCTTTCTTT
TRBV19	.	.	TRBJ1-4	CASSSGGEWTNEKLFF	TGTGCCAGTAGTTCGGGGGGAGAGTGGACTAATGAAAAACTGTTTTTT
TRBV5-1	.	.	TRBJ2-5	CASSRGRLRETQYF	TGCGCCAGCAGCAGAGGGAGGTTGCGGGAGACCCAGTACTTC
TRBV7-2	.	.	TRBJ1-2	CASSSFGGAESYTF	TGTGCCAGCAGCTCGTTCGGGGGGGCGGAATCCTACACCTTC
TRBV19	.	TRBD1	TRBJ1-2	CASSPLQTGTGGYTF	TGTGCCAGTAGTCCCCTCCAGACAGGGACTGGTGGCTACACCTTC
TRBV7-2	few	.	TRBJ1-2	CASSRPGQSANYGYTF	TGTGCCAGCAGTCGTCCCGGACAGTCCGCTAACTATGGCTACACCTTC
TRBV7-9	.	.	TRBJ2-5	CASSLSMGASAQTQYF	TGTGCCAGCAGCCTATCTATGGGGGCGTCGGCGCAGACCCAGTACTTC
TRBV18	once	.	TRBJ1-2	CASSPMDSYGYTF	TGTGCCAGCTCACCAATGGACAGCTATGGCTACACCTTC
TRBV19	.	TRBD1	TRBJ2-7	CASSRDRGQLDEQYF	TGTGCCAGTAGTAGAGACAGGGGGCAACTGGACGAGCAGTACTTC
TRBV19	.	.	TRBJ2-5	CASLGGALGETQYF	TGTGCCAGCCTTGGGGGGGCCCTAGGAGAGACCCAGTACTTC
TRBV19	.	.	TRBJ2-1	CASAAGGLSYNEQFF	TGTGCCAGTGCGGCGGGCGGGCTTTCCTACAATGAGCAGTTCTTC
TRBV2	few	TRBD1	TRBJ1-6	CASMWDRGSYNSPLHF	TGTGCCAGCATGTGGGACAGGGGGTCCTATAATTCACCCCTCCACTTT
TRBV6-2/TRBV6-3	.	TRBD1	TRBJ2-7	CASSGQGWEQYF	TGTGCCAGCAGCGGACAGGGGTGGGAGCAGTACTTC
TRBV25-1	.	TRBD1	TRBJ1-1	CASSGDRVSAFF	TGTGCCAGCAGTGGGGACAGGGTTTCAGCTTTCTTT
TRBV7-9	.	.	TRBJ2-3	CASSTRSSLGDTQYF	TGTGCCAGCAGCACGCGGTCCTCCCTCGGCGATACGCAGTATTTT
TRBV4-2	few	.	TRBJ1-1	CASSGREAITEAFF	TGTGCCAGCAGCGGACGGGAGGCGATAACTGAAGCTTTCTTT
TRBV19	.	.	TRBJ1-1	CASSIQEGTEAFF	TGTGCCAGTAGTATACAGGAGGGAACTGAAGCTTTCTTT
TRBV5-1	.	.	TRBJ1-6	CASSPNGSPLHF	TGCGCCAGCAGCCCTAACGGTTCACCCCTCCACTTT
TRBV27	.	TRBD1	TRBJ1-2	CASSSGQAPTNYGYTF	TGTGCCAGCAGTTCCGGACAGGCCCCAACTAACTATGGCTACACCTTC